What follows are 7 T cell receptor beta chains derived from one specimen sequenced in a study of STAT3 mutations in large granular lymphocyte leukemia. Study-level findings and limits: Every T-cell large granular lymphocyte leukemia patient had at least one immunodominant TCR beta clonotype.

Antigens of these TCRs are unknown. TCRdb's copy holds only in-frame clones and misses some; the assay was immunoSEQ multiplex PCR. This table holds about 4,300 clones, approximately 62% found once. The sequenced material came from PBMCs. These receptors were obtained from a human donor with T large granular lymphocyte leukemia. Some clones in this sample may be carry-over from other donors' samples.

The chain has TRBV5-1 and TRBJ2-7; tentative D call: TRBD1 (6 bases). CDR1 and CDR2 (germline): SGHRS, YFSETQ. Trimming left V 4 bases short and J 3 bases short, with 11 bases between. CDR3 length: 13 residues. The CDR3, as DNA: TGCGCCAGCAGCATAGGACAGAACTACGAGCAGTACTTC. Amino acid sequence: CASSIGQNYEQYF.

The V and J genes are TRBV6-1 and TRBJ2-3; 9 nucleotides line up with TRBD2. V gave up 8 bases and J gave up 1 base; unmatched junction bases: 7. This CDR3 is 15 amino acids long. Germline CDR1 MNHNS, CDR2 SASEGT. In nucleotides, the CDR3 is TGTGCCAGCGAAGGGTCTAGCGGGGGCACAGATACGCAGTATTTT. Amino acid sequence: CASEGSSGGTDTQYF.

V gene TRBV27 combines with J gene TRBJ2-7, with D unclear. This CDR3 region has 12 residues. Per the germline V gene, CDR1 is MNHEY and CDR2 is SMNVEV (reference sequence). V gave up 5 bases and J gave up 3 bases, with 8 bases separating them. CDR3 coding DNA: TGTGCCAGCAGTCGAGACGGCTACGAGCAGTACTTC. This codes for CASSRDGYEQYF.

CDR3 protein: CSVATGTTNEKLFF. The CDR3 DNA is TGCAGCGTGGCTACAGGGACAACTAATGAAAAACTGTTTTTT. V and J are TRBV29-1 and TRBJ1-4; a weak D match, TRBD1 (6 bases). The CDR3 runs 14 residues. Germline loops: CDR1 SQVTM, CDR2 ANQGSEA. The germline V and J ends were trimmed by 6 bases and 0 bases, with 11 bases remaining between them.

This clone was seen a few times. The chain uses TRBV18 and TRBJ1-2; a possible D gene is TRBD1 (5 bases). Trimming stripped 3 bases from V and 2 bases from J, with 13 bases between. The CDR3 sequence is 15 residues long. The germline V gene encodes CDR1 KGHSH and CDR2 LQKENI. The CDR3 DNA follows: TGTGCCAGCTCACCCCGTGTGGGGGAGAACTATGGCTACACCTTC. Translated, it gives CASSPRVGENYGYTF. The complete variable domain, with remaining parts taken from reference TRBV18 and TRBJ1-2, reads NAGVMQNPRHLVRRRGQEARLRCSPMKGHSHVYWYRQLPEEGLKFMVYLQKENIIDESGMPKERFSAEFPKEGPSILRIQQVVRGDSAAYFCASSPRVGENYGYTFGSGTRLTVV.

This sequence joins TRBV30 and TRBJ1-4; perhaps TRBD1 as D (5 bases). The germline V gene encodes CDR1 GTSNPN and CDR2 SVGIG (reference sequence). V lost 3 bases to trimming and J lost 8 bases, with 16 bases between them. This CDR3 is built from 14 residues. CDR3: CAWRKGSKVEKLFF. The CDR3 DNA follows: TGTGCCTGGAGGAAGGGGTCGAAGGTGGAAAAACTGTTTTTT.

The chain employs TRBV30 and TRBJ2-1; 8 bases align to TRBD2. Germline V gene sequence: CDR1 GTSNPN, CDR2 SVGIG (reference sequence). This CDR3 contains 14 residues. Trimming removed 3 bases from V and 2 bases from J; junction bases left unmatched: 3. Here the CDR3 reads CAWSRGGTYNEQFF. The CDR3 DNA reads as TGTGCCTGGAGCCGGGGGGGCACCTACAATGAGCAGTTCTTC.